Listed here are 3 T cell receptor beta chains from one sample, sequenced in a study of T cell changes during pregnancy in multiple sclerosis. Assay used: immunoSEQ multiplex PCR; TCRdb lists only in-frame clones, some missing. The sample holds more than 60,000 clones, about 89% seen once. The sample here was peripheral blood, taken in the second trimester of pregnancy. The receptors derive from a female donor with multiple sclerosis, enrolled in a pregnancy study.

The rearrangement joins TRBV29-1 to TRBJ2-5, with a tentative D call TRBD2 (6 bases). This CDR3 is built from 14 residues. V lost 6 bases to trimming and J lost 1 base, with 15 bases between them. Germline V gene data show CDR1 as SQVTM and CDR2 as ANQGSEA. The CDR3 loop reads CSVGPRGAQETQYF. The CDR3 bases are TGCAGCGTGGGGCCGCGGGGAGCCCAAGAGACCCAGTACTTC.

This CDR3 reads CASSSTGVNTEAFF. CDR3 sequence (DNA): TGTGCCAGCTCATCGACAGGTGTGAACACTGAAGCTTTCTTT. The chain links TRBV18 to TRBJ1-1; D is perhaps TRBD1 (6 bases). The CDR3 consists of 14 residues. CDR1 and CDR2 (germline): KGHSH, LQKENI. Trimming shortened V by 5 bases and J by 0 bases, and 10 bases separated the two germline ends.

This clone was picked up one time. This rearrangement joins TRBV7-2 to TRBJ2-7, with 11 bases matching TRBD2. Germline-derived CDR1 and CDR2 are SGHTA and FQGNSA. V was pared by 1 base and J by 5 bases, with 1 base of the junction left unmatched. CDR3 size: 14 residues. In DNA, the CDR3 is TGTGCCAGCAGCTTAGAGACTAGCGGGGACGAGCAGTACTTC. Residues: CASSLETSGDEQYF.